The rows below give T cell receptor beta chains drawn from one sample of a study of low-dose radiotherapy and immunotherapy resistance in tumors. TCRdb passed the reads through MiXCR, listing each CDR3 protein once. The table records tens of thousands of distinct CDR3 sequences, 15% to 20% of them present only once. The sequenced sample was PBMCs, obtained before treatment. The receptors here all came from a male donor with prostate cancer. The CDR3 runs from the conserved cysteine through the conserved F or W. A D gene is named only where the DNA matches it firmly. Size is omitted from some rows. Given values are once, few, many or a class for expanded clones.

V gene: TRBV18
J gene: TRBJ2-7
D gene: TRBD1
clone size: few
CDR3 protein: CASSPPGQGGQYF
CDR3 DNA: TGTGCCAGCTCACCACCAGGACAGGGAGGGCAGTACTTC

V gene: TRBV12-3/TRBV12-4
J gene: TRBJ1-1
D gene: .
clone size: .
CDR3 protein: CASSFGGGLNTEAFF
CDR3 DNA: TGTGCCAGCAGTTTTGGGGGGGGGCTGAACACTGAAGCTTTCTTT

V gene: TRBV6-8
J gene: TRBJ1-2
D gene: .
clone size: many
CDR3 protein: CASSDLRQPTF
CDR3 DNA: TGCGCCAGCAGTGACCTACGACAGCCCACCTTC

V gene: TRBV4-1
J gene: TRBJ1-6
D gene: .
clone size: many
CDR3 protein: CASSAFVGQRNSPLHF
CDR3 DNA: TGCGCCAGCAGCGCGTTTGTAGGACAGAGAAATTCACCCCTCCACTTT

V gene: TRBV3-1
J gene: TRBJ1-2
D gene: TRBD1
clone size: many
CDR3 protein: CASSPYRDRGNYGYTF
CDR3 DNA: TGTGCCAGCAGCCCTTATCGAGACAGGGGGAACTATGGCTACACCTTC

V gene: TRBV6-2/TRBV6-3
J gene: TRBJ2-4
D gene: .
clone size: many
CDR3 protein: CASSYSSGIQYF
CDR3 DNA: TGTGCCAGCAGTTACTCTAGCGGCATTCAGTACTTC

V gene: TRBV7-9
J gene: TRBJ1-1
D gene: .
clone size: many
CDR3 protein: CASSFPGSTEAFF
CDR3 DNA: TGTGCCAGCAGCTTTCCAGGGTCGACTGAAGCTTTCTTT

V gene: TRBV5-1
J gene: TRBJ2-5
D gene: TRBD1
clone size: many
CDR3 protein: CASSLGDRGETQYF
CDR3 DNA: TGCGCCAGCAGCTTGGGGGACAGGGGCGAGACCCAGTACTTC

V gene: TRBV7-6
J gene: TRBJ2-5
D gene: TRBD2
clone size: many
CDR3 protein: CASSLVAGEETQYF
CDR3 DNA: TGTGCCAGCAGCTTAGTGGCGGGGGAAGAGACCCAGTACTTC

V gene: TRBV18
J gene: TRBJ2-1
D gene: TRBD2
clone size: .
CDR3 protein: CASSPRLAGGYNEQFF
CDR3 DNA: TGTGCCAGCTCACCACGGCTAGCGGGGGGGTACAATGAGCAGTTCTTC

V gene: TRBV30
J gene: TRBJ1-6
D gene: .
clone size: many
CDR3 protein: CASSPGDGSPLHF
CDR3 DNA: TGTGCCTCCTCGCCAGGGGATGGTTCACCCCTCCACTTT

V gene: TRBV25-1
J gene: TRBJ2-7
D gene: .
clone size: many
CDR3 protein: CASSESTLGPADEQYF
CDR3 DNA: TGTGCCAGCAGTGAATCGACCCTGGGTCCAGCCGACGAGCAGTACTTC

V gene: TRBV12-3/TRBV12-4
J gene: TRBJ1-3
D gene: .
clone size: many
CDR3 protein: CASSPPSGNTIYF
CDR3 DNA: TGTGCCAGCAGCCCCCCGTCTGGAAACACCATATATTTT

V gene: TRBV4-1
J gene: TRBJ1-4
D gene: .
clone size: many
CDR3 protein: CASSPMGSRANEKLFF
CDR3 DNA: TGCGCCAGCAGCCCAATGGGCTCTAGGGCTAATGAAAAACTGTTTTTT

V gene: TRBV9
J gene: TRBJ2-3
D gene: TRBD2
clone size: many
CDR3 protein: CASSVSGERDTQYF
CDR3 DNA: TGTGCCAGCAGCGTTAGCGGGGAAAGGGATACGCAGTATTTT

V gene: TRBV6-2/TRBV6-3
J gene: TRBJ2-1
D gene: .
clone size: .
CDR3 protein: CASSYSPGEASRNEQFF
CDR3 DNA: TGTGCCAGCAGTTACTCTCCGGGGGAAGCCTCAAGGAATGAGCAGTTCTTC

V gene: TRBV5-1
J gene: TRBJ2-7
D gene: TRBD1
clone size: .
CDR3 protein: CASRDGTGSYEQYF
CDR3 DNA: TGCGCCAGCCGGGACGGGACAGGCTCCTACGAGCAGTACTTC

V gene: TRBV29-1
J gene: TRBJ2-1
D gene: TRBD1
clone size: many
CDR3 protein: CSTIGQGVWNEQFF
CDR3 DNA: TGCAGCACTATCGGACAGGGGGTTTGGAATGAGCAGTTCTTC

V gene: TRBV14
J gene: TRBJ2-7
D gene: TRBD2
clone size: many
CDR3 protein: CASSQLRGGPGEQYF
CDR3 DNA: TGTGCCAGCAGCCAATTACGGGGGGGGCCTGGCGAGCAGTACTTC

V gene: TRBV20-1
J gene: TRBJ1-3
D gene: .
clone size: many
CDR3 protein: CSASAMEGNSGNTIYF
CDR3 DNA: TGCAGTGCTAGTGCCATGGAGGGGAACTCTGGAAACACCATATATTTT

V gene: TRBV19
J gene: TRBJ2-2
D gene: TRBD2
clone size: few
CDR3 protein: CAGGGVNTGELFF
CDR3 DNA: TGTGCCGGCGGGGGGGTGAACACCGGGGAGCTGTTTTTT

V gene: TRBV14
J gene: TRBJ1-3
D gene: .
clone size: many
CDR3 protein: CASSQVGAGLLRNTIYF
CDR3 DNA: TGTGCCAGCAGCCAAGTCGGGGCCGGGCTTCTCCGGAACACCATATATTTT

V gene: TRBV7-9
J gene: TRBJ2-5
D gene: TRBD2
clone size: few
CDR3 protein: CASSLGDGLAGDQETQYF
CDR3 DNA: TGTGCCAGCAGCTTAGGAGATGGACTAGCGGGGGACCAAGAGACCCAGTACTTC